The 8 T cell receptor beta chains listed next were all sequenced from one sample in a study of blood T cell repertoires in COVID-19. Profiled with immunoSEQ multiplex PCR; TCRdb holds only in-frame clones, not every one. Here the sample spans fewer than 200,000 clones, roughly four fifths being singletons. Sequencing input: peripheral blood. The receptors were gathered from a woman older than 75 with acute or convalescent COVID-19.

V is TRBV27 and J is TRBJ1-6; no firm D call. The V gene lost 3 bases and the J gene lost 7 bases, with 16 bases spanning the gap. The CDR3 loop spans 16 amino acids. Germline V gene data show CDR1 as MNHEY and CDR2 as SMNVEV (reference sequence). The CDR3 DNA reads TGTGCCAGCAGTTTTTCTGGAGTGGGTGGCAATTCACCCCTCCACTTT. This translates into CASSFSGVGGNSPLHF.

The J gene is TRBJ1-4, the V gene TRBV29-1; maybe TRBD1 (5 bases). The CDR3 contains 14 residues. Per germline, CDR1 SQVTM and CDR2 ANQGSEA. V lost 2 bases to trimming and J lost 9 bases, with 16 bases between them. CDR3 coding DNA: TGCAGCGTTGAATACCCCTTGGGGCCGAAAAAACTGTTTTTT. Amino acids: CSVEYPLGPKKLFF.

CDR3 DNA: TGCGCCAGCAGCTTGGCGGGGATAGCTTTCTTT. It codes for CASSLAGIAFF. The chain links TRBV5-1 to TRBJ1-1; D remains ambiguous. V lost 0 bases, J lost 10 bases, and 7 bases lay in between. CDR3 size: 11 residues. CDR1 SGHRS and CDR2 YFSETQ come from the germline V gene.

V usage is TRBV12-3 or TRBV12-4 and J usage is TRBJ1-1, with D unresolved. V dropped 6 bases and J dropped 1 base, with 9 bases sitting between them. This CDR3 comprises 13 residues. CDR3 sequence (DNA): TGTGCCAGCAGGGCTGTTGGGAACACTGAAGCTTTCTTT. It codes for CASRAVGNTEAFF.

J is TRBJ2-2 and V is TRBV18, with 9 bases aligning to TRBD2. This CDR3 is 15 amino acids long. Germline CDR1 is KGHSH and CDR2 is LQKENI. V was clipped by 5 bases and J by 3 bases; unmatched bases: 4. CDR3 amino acids: CASSVAGADTGELFF. In nucleotides, the CDR3 is TGTGCCAGCTCAGTAGCGGGAGCGGACACCGGGGAGCTGTTTTTT.

The sample holds a few counts of this clone. The chain has TRBV5-6 and TRBJ1-5; D gene uncertain. Germline-derived CDR1 and CDR2 are SGHDT and YYEEEE. The CDR3 loop spans 14 amino acids. The V gene lost 0 bases and the J gene lost 4 bases, with 8 bases spanning the gap. CDR3 sequence reads: CASSLGNRNQPQHF. In DNA, the CDR3 is TGTGCCAGCAGCTTGGGGAACAGAAATCAGCCCCAGCATTTT.

This chain connects TRBV6-2 or TRBV6-3 to TRBJ2-7; 10 bases line up with TRBD2. J was trimmed by 0 bases and V by 5 bases; bases with no gene match: 4. Germline V lookup: CDR1 MNHEY, CDR2 SVGEGT. The CDR3 has 15 amino acids. CDR3 sequence reads: CASSQSGRASYEQYF. CDR3 bases: TGTGCCAGCAGTCAAAGCGGGAGGGCCTCCTACGAGCAGTACTTC.

V gene TRBV5-1 combines with J gene TRBJ2-3, with D tentatively TRBD1 (6 bases). Germline V gene data show CDR1 as SGHRS and CDR2 as YFSETQ. Trimming left V 5 bases short and J 3 bases short, with 13 bases between. The CDR3 is made up of 14 amino acids. The CDR3 loop is CASRFNRVTDTQYF. CDR3 bases: TGCGCCAGCAGGTTCAACAGGGTTACAGATACGCAGTATTTT.